Shown below are 32 T cell receptor beta chains from a single sample sequenced in a study of blood T cell repertoires in COVID-19. Here immunoSEQ multiplex PCR was the method, and the copy in TCRdb shows in-frame clones only, minus some. This table holds over 250,000 clones, around 90% found once. The sequencing sample was made of peripheral blood. Receptors originate from a woman in her 40s who had recovered from COVID-19.

This sequence joins TRBV6-5 and TRBJ2-5, with 7 bases fitting TRBD2. This CDR3 comprises 11 residues. V shed 9 bases and J 5 bases; nucleotides not matched to a gene: 3. Germline V gives CDR1 MNHEY, CDR2 SVGAGI. This CDR3 reads CASGDYETQYF. For the CDR3, the DNA is TGTGCCAGTGGGGACTACGAGACCCAGTACTTC.

The CDR3 is CASSPNPQDGGYTF. CDR3 bases: TGTGCCAGCAGCCCAAACCCACAGGACGGGGGCTACACCTTC. The chain carries TRBV5-4 and TRBJ1-2; D possibly corresponds to TRBD1 (5 bases). This CDR3 spans 14 amino acids. V dropped 4 bases and J dropped 8 bases, with 18 bases sitting between them. The germline gives CDR1 SGHNT, CDR2 YYREEE (reference sequence).

The V gene is TRBV11-3, the J gene TRBJ1-1; D unresolved. Germline CDR1 is SGHNT and CDR2 is YENEEA. The CDR3 covers 15 residues. V was trimmed by 1 base and J by 5 bases, leaving 14 bases between them. For the CDR3, the DNA is TGTGCCAGCAGCTTAGGTCATACGACGGGGACTGAAGCTTTCTTT. It codes for CASSLGHTTGTEAFF. The entire variable domain, with the rest obtained from reference TRBV11-3 and TRBJ1-1, is as follows: EAGVVQSPRYKIIEKKQPVAFWCNPISGHNTLYWYLQNLGQGPELLIRYENEEAVDDSQLPKDRFSAERLKGVDSTLKIQPAELGDSAVYLCASSLGHTTGTEAFFGQGTRLTVV.

The chain couples TRBV4-1 to TRBJ2-1; 7 bases fit TRBD2. Germline-derived CDR1 and CDR2 are MGHRA and YSYEKL. The length of the CDR3 is 13 residues. The junction had 4 bases not matched to a gene; V was cut back by 2 bases and J by 9 bases. CDR3 amino acids: CASSQTTSAEQFF. CDR3 in DNA: TGCGCCAGCAGCCAAACCACTAGCGCTGAGCAGTTCTTC.

This rearrangement joins TRBV7-3 to TRBJ2-7; TRBD2 aligns across 7 bases. The CDR3 has 13 amino acids. The junction had 4 bases not matched to a gene; V was cut back by 1 base and J by 7 bases. Germline CDR1 is SGHTA and CDR2 is FQGTGA. The CDR3 loop is CASSLITGGEQYF. The CDR3 DNA sequence: TGTGCCAGCAGCTTAATAACGGGGGGTGAGCAGTACTTC.

The genes are TRBV11-3 and TRBJ2-1; TRBD2 matches at 7 bases. Germline V gives CDR1 SGHNT, CDR2 YENEEA. The trim removed 2 bases at V and 2 bases at J, leaving 9 bases unmatched. This CDR3 has 17 amino acids. CDR3 coding DNA: TGTGCCAGCAGCTTAAGGCGGGCTAGCGGCCCCTACAATGAGCAGTTCTTC. Protein: CASSLRRASGPYNEQFF.

This chain links TRBV15 with TRBJ1-1; D gene uncertain. The length of the CDR3 is 15 residues. Germline CDR1 is LNHNV and CDR2 is YYDKDF (reference sequence). V was pared by 0 bases and J by 0 bases, with 8 bases between. This chain's CDR3 is CATSRDGGVNTEAFF. CDR3 sequence (DNA): TGTGCCACCAGCAGAGATGGCGGCGTGAACACTGAAGCTTTCTTT.

The J gene is TRBJ2-1, the V gene TRBV29-1, with 10 bases that match TRBD1. V dropped 7 bases and J dropped 4; count of bases not matched to a gene: 4. There are 13 residues in the CDR3. Germline V lookup: CDR1 SQVTM, CDR2 ANQGSEA. CDR3 residues: CSGTGGGYNEQFF. The CDR3 nucleotides read TGCAGCGGGACAGGGGGGGGTTACAATGAGCAGTTCTTC.

The chain recombines TRBV5-4 with TRBJ2-1, with TRBD2 matching over 8 bases. The V and J ends lost 5 bases and 5 bases, in that order; junction bases with no gene match: 9. Germline assignment: CDR1 SGHNT and CDR2 YYREEE (reference sequence). This CDR3 has 15 amino acids. CDR3: CASSPRSGGDNEQFF. CDR3 in DNA: TGTGCCAGCAGTCCCCGATCGGGAGGGGACAATGAGCAGTTCTTC.

V gene TRBV4-2 combines with J gene TRBJ1-2; D perhaps matches TRBD1 (6 bases). The length of the CDR3 is 15 residues. V lost 4 bases and J lost 5, with 17 bases in between. Germline CDR1 and CDR2: LGHNA and YNFKEQ. The CDR3 region has the DNA TGTGCCAGCAGCCCCACCCCCGGGACACAGTATGGCTACACCTTC. Amino acid sequence: CASSPTPGTQYGYTF.

This rearrangement joins TRBV19 to TRBJ2-7, with 7 positions matching TRBD2. V trimming: 3 bases; J trimming: 3 bases; junction bases outside the gene matches: 14. The CDR3 sequence is 17 residues long. Germline V gives CDR1 LNHDA, CDR2 SQIVND (reference sequence). The CDR3 region has the DNA TGTGCCAGTAGTATGGGGCCTTATTCCGGGAGGCACTACGAGCAGTACTTC. This encodes CASSMGPYSGRHYEQYF.

Only one count was recorded for this clone. The chain recombines TRBV29-1 with TRBJ1-4, with a weak D call TRBD1 (6 bases). Trimming stripped 6 bases from V and 7 bases from J, with 18 bases between. CDR1 and CDR2 from the germline V gene are SQVTM and ANQGSEA. The CDR3 spans 14 residues. The CDR3 sequence is CSVGLQGRSEKLFF. DNA of the CDR3: TGCAGCGTCGGCCTCCAGGGGAGAAGTGAAAAACTGTTTTTT.

The chain carries TRBV30 and TRBJ2-1; maybe TRBD2 (6 bases). In germline, CDR1 is GTSNPN, CDR2 SVGIG (reference sequence). The V and J ends lost 2 bases and 8 bases respectively, with 16 bases between them. There are 14 residues in the CDR3. CDR3 bases: TGTGCCTGGAGTCCCCCCCCAGCGGGCTATGAGCAGTTCTTC. Its translation: CAWSPPPAGYEQFF.

J is TRBJ2-3 and V is TRBV9; 7 nucleotides match TRBD2. CDR1 SGDLS and CDR2 YYNGEE come from the germline V gene. With 0 bases clipped from V and 4 bases from J, the junction kept 5 bases outside the gene matches. CDR3 length: 15 amino acids. CDR3 nucleotide sequence: TGTGCCAGCAGCGTAGGCGGGAGAGAGGCAGATACGCAGTATTTT. This gives the protein CASSVGGREADTQYF. Filled out from reference TRBV9 and TRBJ2-3, the complete variable domain reads DSGVTQTPKHLITATGQRVTLRCSPRSGDLSVYWYQQSLDQGLQFLIQYYNGEERAKGNILERFSAQQFPDLHSELNLSSLELGDSALYFCASSVGGREADTQYFGPGTRLTVL.

The chain joins TRBV4-2 to TRBJ1-3, with 8 nucleotides matching TRBD1. The germline V gene has CDR1 LGHNA and CDR2 YNFKEQ. Unmatched junction bases numbered 6, after V lost 0 bases and J lost 2 bases. This CDR3 spans 17 amino acids. Here the CDR3 DNA reads TGTGCCAGCAGCCAAGAGGACAGGGATGTAGCTGGAAACACCATATATTTT. Encoded protein: CASSQEDRDVAGNTIYF.

This chain connects TRBV9 to TRBJ2-3; 8 nucleotides line up with TRBD2. This CDR3 is built from 17 residues. Trimming removed 6 bases from V and 1 base from J; junction bases left unmatched: 13. Germline lookup yields CDR1 SGDLS and CDR2 YYNGEE. The CDR3 is CASTRGPSGYGTDTQYF. The CDR3 coding sequence is TGTGCCAGCACCCGGGGCCCTAGCGGGTACGGCACAGATACGCAGTATTTT.

V is TRBV9 and J is TRBJ1-1; 7 nucleotides match TRBD1. This CDR3 contains 16 residues. Germline V CDR1 and CDR2: SGDLS, YYNGEE. The ends lost 0 bases at V and 1 base at J; junction bases unmatched: 6. CDR3 DNA: TGTGCCAGCAGCGTAGGACAGGGTCCCCAGAACACTGAAGCTTTCTTT. Its protein product is CASSVGQGPQNTEAFF.

This chain connects TRBV19 to TRBJ1-6; D gene unclear. CDR1 is LNHDA, CDR2 SQIVND, per germline (reference sequence). The V end was cut by 11 bases, the J end by 1 base, with 12 bases between. The CDR3 has 14 amino acids. The CDR3 here is CAARPGSYNSPLHF. CDR3 sequence (DNA): TGTGCCGCCCGGCCGGGGTCCTATAATTCACCCCTCCACTTT.

This clone has a single count. This chain joins TRBV9 and TRBJ1-1; D is possibly TRBD1 (5 bases). The CDR3 contains 14 residues. The V end was cut by 4 bases, the J end by 1 base, with 11 bases between. Germline CDR1 SGDLS, CDR2 YYNGEE. CDR3 loop: CASSPGGGNTEAFF. For the CDR3, the DNA is TGTGCCAGCAGCCCCGGGGGGGGGAACACTGAAGCTTTCTTT. Full variable domain (rest looked up from reference TRBV9 and TRBJ1-1): DSGVTQTPKHLITATGQRVTLRCSPRSGDLSVYWYQQSLDQGLQFLIQYYNGEERAKGNILERFSAQQFPDLHSELNLSSLELGDSALYFCASSPGGGNTEAFFGQGTRLTVV.

This chain uses TRBV12-3 or TRBV12-4 with TRBJ2-7; a weak D match, TRBD1 (6 bases). V lost 5 bases, J lost 6 bases, and 11 bases lay in between. This CDR3 comprises 12 residues. CDR3 sequence (DNA): TGTGCCAGCAGTCCCGACAGGTTCGAGCAGTACTTC. Its protein is CASSPDRFEQYF.

This clone is a singleton in its sample. The chain recombines TRBV7-2 with TRBJ2-5; weak D call: TRBD2 (6 bases). This CDR3 has 15 residues. Germline V gene data show CDR1 as SGHTA and CDR2 as FQGNSA. The ends were cut back, 1 base at V and 4 bases at J, with 13 bases in the middle. In DNA, the CDR3 is TGTGCCAGCAGCTTAGGCAACTCAGCGGGAGAGACCCAGTACTTC. Translation: CASSLGNSAGETQYF.

This chain uses TRBV18 with TRBJ2-5; TRBD1 might be the D (5 bases). Trimming took 3 bases from V and 5 from J, leaving 16 bases between them. This CDR3 has 15 amino acids. The germline gives CDR1 KGHSH, CDR2 LQKENI. CDR3: CASSPWGGTGETQYF. The CDR3 DNA sequence: TGTGCCAGCTCACCGTGGGGCGGCACCGGGGAGACCCAGTACTTC.

The CDR3 is CASTTGSGTSTDTQYF. The CDR3 DNA is TGCGCCAGCACCACCGGCAGCGGGACGAGCACAGATACGCAGTATTTT. The chain has TRBV5-1 and TRBJ2-3; 7 bases line up with TRBD2. V lost 6 bases to trimming and J lost 0 bases; unmatched junction nucleotides: 10. CDR1 is SGHRS, CDR2 YFSETQ, per germline. The CDR3 totals 16 residues.

The V and J genes are TRBV7-9 and TRBJ2-5, with TRBD1 matching 7 bases. In germline, CDR1 is SEHNR, CDR2 FQNEAQ (reference sequence). There are 16 residues in the CDR3. With V trimmed by 2 bases and J by 5 bases, 11 bases remained unmatched. The chain's CDR3 is CASSLPPHGTEETQYF. In DNA, the CDR3 is TGTGCCAGCAGCTTACCTCCCCACGGGACAGAGGAGACCCAGTACTTC.

The V and J genes are TRBV2 and TRBJ2-7; maybe TRBD1 (5 bases). The V and J ends lost 8 bases and 6 bases respectively, with 14 bases between them. Germline CDR1 and CDR2: SNHLY and FYNNEI. The CDR3 length is 12 residues. The CDR3 coding sequence is TGTGCCAGCCCCCCAGGGTTTGGCGAGCAGTACTTC. It codes for CASPPGFGEQYF.

This clone was counted a single time. The same CDR3 is also encoded by other DNA sequences in this sample. The V call is TRBV5-1, the J call TRBJ2-3, with D possibly being TRBD2 (7 bases). CDR1 is SGHRS and CDR2 is YFSETQ in the germline V gene. This CDR3 has 13 residues. V lost 4 bases, J lost 6 bases, and 12 bases lay in between. Here the CDR3 reads CASSLGGRDTQYF. CDR3 coding DNA: TGCGCCAGCAGCCTGGGGGGGCGGGATACGCAGTATTTT.

This rearrangement joins TRBV3-1 (or the pseudogene TRBV3-2) to TRBJ1-2, with D uncertain. Per the germline V gene, CDR1 is LGHDT and CDR2 is YNNKEL (reference sequence). CDR3 size: 14 residues. V was pared by 1 base and J by 3 bases, with 9 bases between. The chain's CDR3 is CASSQVSGDYGYTF. CDR3 sequence (DNA): TGTGCCAGCAGCCAAGTTTCCGGAGACTATGGCTACACCTTC.

This clone has just one count. The chain carries TRBV6-2 or TRBV6-3 and TRBJ2-5, with D possibly matching TRBD1 (6 bases). Trimming cost V 2 bases and J 5 bases, with 15 bases left between them. The germline gives CDR1 MNHEY, CDR2 SVGEGT. The CDR3 runs 15 residues. The CDR3 reads CASSYRPPGEETQYF. The DNA of the CDR3 is TGTGCCAGCAGTTACCGTCCCCCAGGGGAGGAGACCCAGTACTTC.

Worth noting for this clone: Germline is not matched at one junction end, which may reflect a read error. J is TRBJ1-2 and V is TRBV7-3; 8 nucleotides align to TRBD1. Germline lookup yields CDR1 SGHTA and CDR2 FQGTGA. The length of the CDR3 is 15 residues. CDR3 amino acids: CASSLTSGTGSPPSF. Written as DNA, the CDR3 is TGTGCCAGCAGCTTAACGTCCGGGACAGGAAGCCCACCTTCCTTC.

This chain uses TRBV5-4 with TRBJ1-1; D is perhaps TRBD1 (6 bases). V lost 4 bases, J lost 0 bases, and 16 bases lay in between. Germline V gives CDR1 SGHNT, CDR2 YYREEE (reference sequence). The CDR3 consists of 16 residues. CDR3 coding DNA: TGTGCCAGCAGCCGGATCTGGGGGCGCATGAACACTGAAGCTTTCTTT. Protein sequence: CASSRIWGRMNTEAFF.

V and J are TRBV27 and TRBJ2-3; perhaps TRBD2 as D (6 bases). CDR1 is MNHEY, CDR2 SMNVEV, per germline (reference sequence). This CDR3 has 18 amino acids. Trimming left V 2 bases short and J 0 bases short, with 18 bases between. The CDR3 here is CASSLRGLSGPSTDTQYF. In DNA, the CDR3 is TGTGCCAGCAGTTTACGGGGCCTGAGCGGGCCTAGCACAGATACGCAGTATTTT.

The chain carries TRBV27 and TRBJ2-1; D call uncertain. The ends were cut back, 6 bases at V and 5 bases at J, with 5 bases in the middle. The CDR3 is 11 amino acids. Germline V CDR1 and CDR2: MNHEY, SMNVEV (reference sequence). The CDR3 sequence: CASSKNNEQFF. CDR3 sequence (DNA): TGTGCCAGCAGCAAAAACAATGAGCAGTTCTTC.